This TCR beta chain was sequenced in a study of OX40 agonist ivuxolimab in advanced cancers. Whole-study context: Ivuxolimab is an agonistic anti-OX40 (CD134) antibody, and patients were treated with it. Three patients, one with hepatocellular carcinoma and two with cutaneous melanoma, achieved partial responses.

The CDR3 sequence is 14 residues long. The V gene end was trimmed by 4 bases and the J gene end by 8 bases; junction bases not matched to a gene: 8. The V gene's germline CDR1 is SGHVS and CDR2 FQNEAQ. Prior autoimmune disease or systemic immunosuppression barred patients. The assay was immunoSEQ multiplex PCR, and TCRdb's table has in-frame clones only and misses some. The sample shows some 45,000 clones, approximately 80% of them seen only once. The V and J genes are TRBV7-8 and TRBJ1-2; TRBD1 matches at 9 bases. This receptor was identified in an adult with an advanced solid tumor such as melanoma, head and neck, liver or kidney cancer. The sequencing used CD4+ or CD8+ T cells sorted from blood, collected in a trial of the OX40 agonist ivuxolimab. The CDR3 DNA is TGTGCCAGCAGCTGGGGACAGGGAGATGTCGGCTACACCTTC. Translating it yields CASSWGQGDVGYTF.